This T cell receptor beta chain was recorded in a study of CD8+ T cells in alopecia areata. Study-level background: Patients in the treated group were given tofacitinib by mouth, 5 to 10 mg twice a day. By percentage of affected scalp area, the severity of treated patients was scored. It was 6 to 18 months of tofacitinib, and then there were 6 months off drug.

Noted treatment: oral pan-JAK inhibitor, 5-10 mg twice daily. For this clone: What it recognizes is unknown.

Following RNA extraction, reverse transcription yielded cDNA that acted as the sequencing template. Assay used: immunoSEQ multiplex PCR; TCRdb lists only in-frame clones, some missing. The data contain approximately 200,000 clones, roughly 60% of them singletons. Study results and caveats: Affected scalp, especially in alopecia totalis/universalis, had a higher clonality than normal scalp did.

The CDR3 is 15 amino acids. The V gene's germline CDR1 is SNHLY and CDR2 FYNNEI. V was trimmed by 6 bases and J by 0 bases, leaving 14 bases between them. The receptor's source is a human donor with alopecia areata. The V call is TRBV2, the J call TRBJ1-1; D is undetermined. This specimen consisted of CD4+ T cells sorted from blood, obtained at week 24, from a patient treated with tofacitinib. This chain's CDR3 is CASRTASSMNTEAFF. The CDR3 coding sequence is TGTGCCAGCAGAACCGCCAGCAGCATGAACACTGAAGCTTTCTTT.